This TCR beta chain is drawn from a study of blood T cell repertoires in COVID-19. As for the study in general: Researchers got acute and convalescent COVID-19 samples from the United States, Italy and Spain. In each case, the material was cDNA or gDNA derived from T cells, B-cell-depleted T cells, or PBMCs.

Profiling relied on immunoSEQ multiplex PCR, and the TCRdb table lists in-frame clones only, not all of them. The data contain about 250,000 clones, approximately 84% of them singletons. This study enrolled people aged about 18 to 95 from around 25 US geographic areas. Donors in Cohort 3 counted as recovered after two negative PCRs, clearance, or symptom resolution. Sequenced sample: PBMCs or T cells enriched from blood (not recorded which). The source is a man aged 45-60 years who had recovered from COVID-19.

The CDR3 loop is CASTQRTGRESPLHF. The DNA for the CDR3 is TGTGCCAGTACCCAACGGACAGGGAGGGAATCACCCCTCCACTTT. This chain connects TRBV19 to TRBJ1-6; 8 nucleotides match TRBD1. Germline values: CDR1 LNHDA, CDR2 SQIVND (reference sequence). The V and J ends lost 7 bases and 10 bases, in that order; junction bases with no gene match: 12. The CDR3 spans 15 residues.